This TCR beta chain was obtained from a study of T cells in localized non-small cell lung cancer. Study-level points and caveats: Greater blood T cell density accompanied longer overall survival. Within adjacent lung there appeared a median approximately 60 of the top 100 tumor clones.

Trimming removed 3 bases from V and 11 bases from J, with 24 bases in between. In germline, CDR1 is SQVTM, CDR2 ANQGSEA. This CDR3 is 15 amino acids long. The data were produced by immunoSEQ multiplex PCR, yet TCRdb's version contains in-frame clones alone and is incomplete. The profile covers approximately 26,000 clones, with less than 95% appearing a single time and 4% to 4.5% taken by the ten largest. Concerning this clone: What it binds is unknown.

The sequence derives from a female donor over 55 with stage II squamous cell lung carcinoma. The sequenced sample was peripheral blood, obtained before any cancer treatment. The chain has TRBV29-1 and TRBJ2-3; D may match TRBD1 or TRBD2 (6 bases each). The CDR3 here is CSVERGGRGRRGQYF. In DNA form, the CDR3 reads TGCAGCGTTGAGCGGGGAGGCAGGGGCCGGCGCGGGCAGTATTTT.